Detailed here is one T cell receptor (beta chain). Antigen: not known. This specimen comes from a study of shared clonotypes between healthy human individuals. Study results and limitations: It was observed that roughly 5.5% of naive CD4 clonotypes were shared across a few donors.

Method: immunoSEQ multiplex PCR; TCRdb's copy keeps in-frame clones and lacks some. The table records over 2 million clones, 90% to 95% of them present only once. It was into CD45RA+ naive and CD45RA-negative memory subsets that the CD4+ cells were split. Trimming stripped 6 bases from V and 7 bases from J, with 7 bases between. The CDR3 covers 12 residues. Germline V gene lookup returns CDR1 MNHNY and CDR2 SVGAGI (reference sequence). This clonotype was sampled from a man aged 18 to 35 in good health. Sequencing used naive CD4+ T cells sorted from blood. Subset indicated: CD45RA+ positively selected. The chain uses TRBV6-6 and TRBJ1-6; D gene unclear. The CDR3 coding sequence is TGTGCCAGCAGCCCCATGAATTCACCCCTCCACTTT. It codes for CASSPMNSPLHF.